This is a list of T cell receptor beta chains from one sample in a study of PD-1 blockade in classical Hodgkin lymphoma. Only in-frame clones appear in the TCRdb table, and some are missing; sequencing was by immunoSEQ multiplex PCR. The table has some 5,700 clones, roughly nine tenths seen once; the top ten hold about an eighth. Sequencing was carried out using CD8+ T cells from blood. The receptors come from a human donor with classical Hodgkin lymphoma. CDR3s leave out the opening cysteine and the closing phenylalanine or tryptophan.

v_gene	len	j_gene	CDR3aa
TRBV7-6	9	TRBJ2-5	ASGKPETQY
TRBV9	14	TRBJ2-5	ASSVGSGTNQETQY
TRBV7-9	9	TRBJ1-1	ASSGGPEAF
TRBV5-8	16	TRBJ2-3	ASSITPPRSDRTDTQY
TRBV15	12	TRBJ2-7	ATTTDYDSYEQY
TRBV27	11	TRBJ1-2	ASSLIQGYGYT
TRBV19	13	TRBJ2-1	ASTTSGSSYNEQF
TRBV4-3	13	TRBJ2-3	ASSQDPASTDTQY
TRBV9	14	TRBJ2-3	ASSLRAGASTDTQY
TRBV11-2	11	TRBJ2-5	ASSRPGPETQY
TRBV9	11	TRBJ2-1	ASSGQGEGEQF
TRBV7-4	12	TRBJ2-1	ASSGGVQINEQF
TRBV6-4	11	TRBJ2-1	ASSDGSYNEQF
TRBV7-9	17	TRBJ2-6	ASSPPEVAHSSGANVLT
TRBV6-4	11	NA	APRDREAYEQY
TRBV29-1	13	TRBJ2-3	SVTGGWDRSDTQY
TRBV4-2	13	TRBJ2-7	ASSQPAGTGYEQY
TRBV28	13	TRBJ1-2	ASSIPGLRAFGYT
TRBV2	12	TRBJ2-3	ASSEGRSRDTQY
TRBV11-3	13	TRBJ1-6	ASSPRIKTGTPLH
TRBV2	18	TRBJ1-1	ASRDRDRGGRGYENTEAF
TRBV6-1	11	TRBJ2-7	ASSVEARYEQY
TRBV21-1	12	TRBJ1-1	ASIDRRANTEAF
TRBV27	15	TRBJ2-3	ANNHGKREGSTDTQY
TRBV9	15	TRBJ2-2	ASSPFPGQGLGGELF
TRBV28	10	TRBJ1-5	ASSLFTQPQH
TRBV9	10	TRBJ1-2	ASSERSGGYT
TRBV7-9	13	TRBJ2-1	ASSYSEYSNNEQF
TRBV9	12	TRBJ2-7	ASSVGVGSYEQY
TRBV13	11	TRBJ2-4	ASSLGAKNIQY
TRBV11-3	12	TRBJ1-1	ASSARTGNTEAF
TRBV11-2	10	TRBJ2-3	ASRGNADTQY
TRBV9	15	TRBJ1-1	ASSVEGGVGGGGEAF
TRBV7-9	12	TRBJ1-1	ASSVGGQNTEAF
TRBV28	13	TRBJ2-5	ASNIIPGEGETQY
TRBV15	15	TRBJ2-1	ATSSPGTSGRGNEQF
TRBV6-5	11	TRBJ2-7	ASSYSIGNEQY
TRBV9	8	TRBJ2-3	ASTADTQY
TRBV25-1	14	TRBJ2-7	ASSEWGDSHLHEQY
TRBV19	13	TRBJ1-2	ASSIRDRKPGGYT